Shown below are 21 T cell receptor beta chains from a single sample sequenced in a study of T cell responses to AZD1222 COVID-19 vaccine. Using immunoSEQ multiplex PCR, the repertoire was profiled, and TCRdb retains in-frame clones only, with some absent. The sample records over 50,000 clones, around 90% being singletons. Sequencing was performed on peripheral blood, taken 28 days after the second AZD1222 dose. These receptors were collected from an adult who received the AZD1222 COVID-19 vaccine.

The chain combines TRBV29-1 with TRBJ2-1, with D tentatively TRBD2 (5 bases). V dropped 4 bases and J dropped 4 bases, with 11 bases sitting between them. There are 13 residues in the CDR3. Germline values: CDR1 SQVTM, CDR2 ANQGSEA. CDR3 residues: CSVVRRTYNEQFF. Here the CDR3 DNA reads TGCAGCGTTGTGAGACGGACTTACAATGAGCAGTTCTTC.

This rearrangement joins TRBV28 to TRBJ2-7, with 8 bases fitting TRBD2. Per the germline V gene, CDR1 is MDHEN and CDR2 is SYDVKM. The length of the CDR3 is 15 residues. The V segment lost 6 bases and the J segment 0 bases; nucleotides outside the gene matches: 7. CDR3 protein: CASRQIAGTSYEQYF. The CDR3 DNA is TGTGCCAGCAGGCAAATAGCGGGGACCTCCTACGAGCAGTACTTC. Full variable domain (missing parts from reference TRBV28 and TRBJ2-7): DVKVTQSSRYLVKRTGEKVFLECVQDMDHENMFWYRQDPGLGLRLIYFSYDVKMKEKGDIPEGYSVSREKKERFSLILESASTNQTSMYLCASRQIAGTSYEQYFGPGTRLTVT.

This chain uses TRBV19 with TRBJ1-4; D is perhaps TRBD1 (6 bases). The germline V gene encodes CDR1 LNHDA and CDR2 SQIVND (reference sequence). CDR3 length: 15 amino acids. The V and J ends lost 5 bases and 6 bases respectively, with 16 bases between them. The CDR3 DNA follows: TGTGCCAGTAGTCCCTTGGGGGGGCTTGATGAAAAACTGTTTTTT. Translated, it gives CASSPLGGLDEKLFF.

The rearrangement uses TRBV6-6 and TRBJ2-7, with 11 bases that match TRBD1. The CDR3 consists of 16 residues. The trim removed 8 bases at V and 1 base at J, leaving 10 bases unmatched. Germline values: CDR1 MNHNY, CDR2 SVGAGI (reference sequence). DNA of the CDR3: TGTGCCAGCTACCGGGACAGGGGGTCCGTTTCCTACGAGCAGTACTTC. As protein: CASYRDRGSVSYEQYF.

The chain uses TRBV7-6 and TRBJ2-1; TRBD2 matches at 8 bases. The CDR3 covers 15 residues. V shed 6 bases, J shed 2 bases, and the junction held 6 bases outside the gene matches. From germline, CDR1 is SGHVS and CDR2 FNYEAQ. The CDR3 protein is CASSLAGGAYNEQFF. CDR3 DNA: TGTGCCAGCAGTCTAGCGGGTGGGGCCTACAATGAGCAGTTCTTC.

The chain joins TRBV11-2 to TRBJ1-1; TRBD1 is a possible D gene (6 bases). Deletions cut 5 bases from V and 4 bases from J, with 23 bases between. The CDR3 has 17 amino acids. The germline V gene encodes CDR1 SGHAT and CDR2 FQNNGV. CDR3 DNA sequence: TGTGCCAGCAGCCCTGGTGGGCGGGGGGCTCCAGCCACTGAAGCTTTCTTT. This sequence encodes CASSPGGRGAPATEAFF.

This chain links TRBV2 with TRBJ2-5; D might be TRBD2 (6 bases). Trimming pared 5 bases from V and 7 bases from J, leaving 23 bases between. Germline CDR1 SNHLY, CDR2 FYNNEI. This CDR3 has 16 amino acids. The CDR3: CASSLSQGSGLGTQYF. DNA of the CDR3: TGTGCCAGCAGTCTTTCTCAGGGTAGCGGTTTGGGGACCCAGTACTTC.

The rearrangement links TRBV7-9 to TRBJ2-2, with D possibly being TRBD1 (6 bases). The ends were cut back, 4 bases at V and 0 bases at J, with 18 bases in the middle. This CDR3 contains 18 residues. CDR1 is SEHNR and CDR2 is FQNEAQ in the germline V gene (reference sequence). The CDR3 sequence: CASSSPLGQTTNTGELFF. Written as DNA, the CDR3 is TGTGCCAGCAGCTCACCCCTCGGACAGACAACGAACACCGGGGAGCTGTTTTTT.

This CDR3 reads CASSQIAGSNTDTQYF. CDR3 sequence (DNA): TGTGCCAGCAGCCAAATAGCGGGATCAAACACAGATACGCAGTATTTT. The chain uses TRBV4-2 and TRBJ2-3, with TRBD2 matching over 8 bases. This CDR3 has 16 amino acids. Germline V lookup: CDR1 LGHNA, CDR2 YNFKEQ. Trimming removed 2 bases from V and 2 bases from J; junction bases left unmatched: 6.

The genes are TRBV3-1 (or the pseudogene TRBV3-2) and TRBJ1-1, with no clear D. V was shortened by 3 bases and J by 1 base, with 9 bases between the two germline ends. The CDR3 runs to 14 residues. Looked up from germline, CDR1 is LGHDT and CDR2 is YNNKEL (reference sequence). This CDR3 reads CASSQADKNTEAFF. DNA of the CDR3: TGTGCCAGCAGCCAGGCCGACAAGAACACTGAAGCTTTCTTT.

The gene calls are TRBV7-8 and TRBJ1-1; no clear D. V lost 5 bases, J lost 4 bases, and 11 bases lay in between. The CDR3 contains 13 residues. CDR1 and CDR2 from the germline V gene are SGHVS and FQNEAQ. CDR3 DNA sequence: TGTGCCAGCAGCCCCCGTAGGAGCACTGAAGCTTTCTTT. It encodes CASSPRRSTEAFF.

V usage is TRBV5-5 and J usage is TRBJ2-2; D gene uncertain. Between the trimmed V and J ends, which lost 3 bases and 0 bases, there was a span of 12 bases. Per germline, CDR1 SGHKS and CDR2 YYEKEE (reference sequence). There are 16 residues in the CDR3. The CDR3 DNA follows: TGTGCCAGCAGCTGGATGGGGTTCGCGAACACCGGGGAGCTGTTTTTT. Protein: CASSWMGFANTGELFF. Full variable domain (outside the CDR3, taken from reference TRBV5-5 and TRBJ2-2): DAGVTQSPTHLIKTRGQQVTLRCSPISGHKSVSWYQQVLGQGPQFIFQYYEKEERGRGNFPDRFSARQFPNYSSELNVNALLLGDSALYLCASSWMGFANTGELFFGEGSRLTVL.

This rearrangement joins TRBV6-2 or TRBV6-3 to TRBJ2-5; D ambiguous. Trimming stripped 2 bases from V and 5 bases from J, with 6 bases between. The CDR3 is made up of 12 amino acids. CDR1 and CDR2 (germline): MNHEY, SVGEGT. CDR3 amino acids: CASSYGRETQYF. The CDR3, as DNA: TGTGCCAGCAGTTACGGTAGGGAGACCCAGTACTTC.

V is TRBV24-1 and J is TRBJ2-3; TRBD2 matches 9 bases. Germline V gene data show CDR1 as KGHDR and CDR2 as SFDVKD. The CDR3 contains 15 residues. Trimming removed 4 bases from V and 2 bases from J; junction bases left unmatched: 3. CDR3 DNA: TGTGCCACCAGTGACAGGACTAGCGACACAGATACGCAGTATTTT. Translating it yields CATSDRTSDTDTQYF.

The rearrangement joins TRBV7-2 to TRBJ2-3; the D gene is possibly TRBD2 (6 bases). In germline, CDR1 is SGHTA, CDR2 FQGNSA. CDR3 length: 14 residues. V was shortened by 7 bases and J by 6 bases, with 17 bases between the two germline ends. The CDR3 nucleotides are TGTGCCAGCACGGCGGGAACGAAAATGGATACGCAGTATTTT. Protein product: CASTAGTKMDTQYF.

The J gene is TRBJ1-2, the V gene TRBV5-3, with unresolved D. TRBV5-3 belongs to the ORF category, with a function that is uncertain. Trimming took 0 bases from V and 9 from J, leaving 15 bases between them. The length of the CDR3 is 14 residues. The CDR3 protein is CARSLVGRTLSYTF. CDR3 DNA: TGTGCCAGAAGCTTGGTTGGGCGGACTCTGAGCTACACCTTC.

The chain couples TRBV19 to TRBJ1-2, with a tentative D call TRBD1 (6 bases). The CDR3 has 10 amino acids. Trimming removed 10 bases at V and 8 bases at J, with 11 bases between. Per germline, CDR1 LNHDA and CDR2 SQIVND (reference sequence). The CDR3 region has the DNA TGTGCCACCAAGGGGGTCGGCTACACCTTC. Translated, it gives CATKGVGYTF. Complete variable domain (other parts from reference TRBV19 and TRBJ1-2): DGGITQSPKYLFRKEGQNVTLSCEQNLNHDAMYWYRQDPGQGLRLIYYSQIVNDFQKGDIAEGYSVSREKKESFPLTVTSAQKNPTAFYLCATKGVGYTFGSGTRLTVV.

The chain recombines TRBV7-2 with TRBJ1-2, with TRBD1 as a possible D gene (5 bases). This CDR3 region has 16 residues. Germline CDR1 is SGHTA and CDR2 is FQGNSA. Trimming cost V 0 bases and J 2 bases, with 13 bases left between them. The CDR3 sequence: CASSLARGRANYGYTF. CDR3 nucleotide sequence: TGTGCCAGCAGCTTAGCGCGAGGCAGGGCCAACTATGGCTACACCTTC.

The rearrangement uses TRBV6-2 or TRBV6-3 and TRBJ2-7; TRBD2 agrees at 7 bases. The CDR3 consists of 15 residues. Germline V gene data show CDR1 as MNHEY and CDR2 as SVGEGT. V lost 5 bases, J lost 7 bases, and 14 bases stayed unmatched. CDR3 sequence reads: CASSTLGREPREQYF. The CDR3 DNA reads TGTGCCAGCAGTACTTTGGGGCGGGAGCCCCGGGAGCAGTACTTC.

The V and J genes are TRBV11-3 and TRBJ1-2; D unclear. The V and J ends lost 5 bases and 2 bases respectively, with 9 bases between them. CDR1 and CDR2 from the germline V gene are SGHNT and YENEEA. The CDR3 has 13 residues. CDR3 residues: CASSPSKNYGYTF. The DNA for the CDR3 is TGTGCCAGCAGCCCGTCCAAAAACTATGGCTACACCTTC.

The chain recombines TRBV18 with TRBJ1-5, with 9 nucleotides matching TRBD1. In germline, CDR1 is KGHSH, CDR2 LQKENI. The CDR3 contains 13 residues. The V segment lost 6 bases and the J segment 8 bases; nucleotides outside the gene matches: 5. The chain's CDR3 is CASSGTGMEPQHF. The DNA of the CDR3 is TGTGCCAGCTCCGGGACAGGGATGGAGCCCCAGCATTTT.